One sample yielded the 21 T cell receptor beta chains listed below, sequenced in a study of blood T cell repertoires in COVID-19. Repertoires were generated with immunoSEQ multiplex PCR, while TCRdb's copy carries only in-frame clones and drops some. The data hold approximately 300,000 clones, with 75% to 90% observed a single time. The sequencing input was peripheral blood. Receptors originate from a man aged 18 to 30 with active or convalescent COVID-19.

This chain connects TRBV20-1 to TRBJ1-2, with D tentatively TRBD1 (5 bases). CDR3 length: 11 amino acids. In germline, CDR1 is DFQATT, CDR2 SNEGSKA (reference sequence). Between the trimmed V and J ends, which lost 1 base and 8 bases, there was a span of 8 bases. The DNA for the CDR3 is TGCAGTGCTAGAGCGGCAGGGGGCTACACCTTC. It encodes CSARAAGGYTF.

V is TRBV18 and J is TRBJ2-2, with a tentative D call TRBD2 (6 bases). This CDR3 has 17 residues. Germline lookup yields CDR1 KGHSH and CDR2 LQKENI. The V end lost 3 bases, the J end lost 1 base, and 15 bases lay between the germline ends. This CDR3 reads CASSPNFGTLNTGELFF. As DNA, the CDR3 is TGTGCCAGCTCACCTAACTTCGGGACTCTGAACACCGGGGAGCTGTTTTTT.

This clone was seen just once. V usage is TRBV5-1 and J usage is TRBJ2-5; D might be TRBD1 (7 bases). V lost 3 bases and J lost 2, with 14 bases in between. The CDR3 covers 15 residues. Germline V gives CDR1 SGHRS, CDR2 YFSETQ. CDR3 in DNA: TGCGCCAGCAGCTCCCCCTCAGGGGGGCAAGAGACCCAGTACTTC. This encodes CASSSPSGGQETQYF.

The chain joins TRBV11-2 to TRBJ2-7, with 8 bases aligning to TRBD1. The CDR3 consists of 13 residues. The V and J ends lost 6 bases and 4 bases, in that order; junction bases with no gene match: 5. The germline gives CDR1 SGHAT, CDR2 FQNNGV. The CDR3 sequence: CASRGQGSYEQYF. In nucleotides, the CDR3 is TGTGCCAGCAGAGGACAGGGTAGTTACGAGCAGTACTTC.

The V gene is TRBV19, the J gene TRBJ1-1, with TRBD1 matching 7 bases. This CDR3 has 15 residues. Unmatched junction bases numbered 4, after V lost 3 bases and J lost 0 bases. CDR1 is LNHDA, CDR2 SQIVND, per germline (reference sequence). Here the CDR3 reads CASSMGQNMNTEAFF. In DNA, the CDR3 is TGTGCCAGTAGTATGGGACAGAATATGAACACTGAAGCTTTCTTT.

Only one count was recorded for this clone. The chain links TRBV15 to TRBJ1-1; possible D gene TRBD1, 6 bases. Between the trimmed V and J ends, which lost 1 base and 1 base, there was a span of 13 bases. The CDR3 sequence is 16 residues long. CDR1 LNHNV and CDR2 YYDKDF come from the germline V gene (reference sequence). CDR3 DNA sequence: TGTGCCACCAGCAGAGGGAACAGGGAGGGGAACACTGAAGCTTTCTTT. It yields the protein CATSRGNREGNTEAFF.

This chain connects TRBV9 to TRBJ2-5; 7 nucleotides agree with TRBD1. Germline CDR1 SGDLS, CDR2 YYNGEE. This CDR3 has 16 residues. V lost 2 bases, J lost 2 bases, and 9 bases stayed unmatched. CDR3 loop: CASSVAPDRRQETQYF. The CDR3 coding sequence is TGTGCCAGCAGCGTCGCCCCGGACAGGAGACAAGAGACCCAGTACTTC.

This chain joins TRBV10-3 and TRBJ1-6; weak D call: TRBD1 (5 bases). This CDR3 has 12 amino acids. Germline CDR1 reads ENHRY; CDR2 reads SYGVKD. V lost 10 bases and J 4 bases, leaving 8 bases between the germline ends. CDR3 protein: CASQGYNSPLHF. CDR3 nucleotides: TGTGCCAGCCAGGGTTATAATTCACCCCTCCACTTT.

DNA for the CDR3: TGTGCCAGCAGCCGAGGGACTAGCGGGGGAGCTGCTTCGGGGGAGCAGTACTTC. Translated, it gives CASSRGTSGGAASGEQYF. This chain uses TRBV7-6 with TRBJ2-7; 14 positions agree with TRBD2. J gave up 7 bases and V 5 bases, and 16 bases lay outside the gene matches. CDR1 is SGHVS and CDR2 is FNYEAQ in the germline V gene. The CDR3 loop spans 18 amino acids.

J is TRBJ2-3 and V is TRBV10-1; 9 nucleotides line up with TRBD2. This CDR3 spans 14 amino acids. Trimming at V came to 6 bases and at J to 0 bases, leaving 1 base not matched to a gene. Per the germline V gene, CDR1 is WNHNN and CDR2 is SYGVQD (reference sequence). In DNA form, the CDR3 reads TGCGCCAGCAGCCTAGCGGGGAGCACAGATACGCAGTATTTT. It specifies CASSLAGSTDTQYF.

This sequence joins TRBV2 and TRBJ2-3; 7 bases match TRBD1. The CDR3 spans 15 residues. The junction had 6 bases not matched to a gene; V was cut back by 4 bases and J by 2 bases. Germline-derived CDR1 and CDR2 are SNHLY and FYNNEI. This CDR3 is CASSAGGPLTDTQYF. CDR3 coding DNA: TGTGCCAGCAGTGCAGGGGGACCCCTCACAGATACGCAGTATTTT.

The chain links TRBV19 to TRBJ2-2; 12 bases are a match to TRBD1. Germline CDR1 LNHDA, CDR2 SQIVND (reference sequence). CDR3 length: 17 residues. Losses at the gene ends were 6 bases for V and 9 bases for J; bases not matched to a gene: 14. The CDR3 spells CASSRSRDRGRVRELFF. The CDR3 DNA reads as TGTGCCAGTAGCAGATCCCGGGACAGGGGGCGAGTCCGGGAGCTGTTTTTT.

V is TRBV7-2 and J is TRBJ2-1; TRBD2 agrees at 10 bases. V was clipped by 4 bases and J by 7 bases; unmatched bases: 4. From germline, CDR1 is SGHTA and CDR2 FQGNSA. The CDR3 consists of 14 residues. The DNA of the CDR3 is TGTGCCAGCAGCTCAGATAGCGGGGGGAATGAGCAGTTCTTC. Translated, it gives CASSSDSGGNEQFF.

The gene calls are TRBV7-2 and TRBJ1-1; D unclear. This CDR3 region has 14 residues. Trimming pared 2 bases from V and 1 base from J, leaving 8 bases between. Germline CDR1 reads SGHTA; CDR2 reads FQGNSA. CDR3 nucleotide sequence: TGTGCCAGCAGCTTATGGGCCTCGAACACTGAAGCTTTCTTT. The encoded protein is CASSLWASNTEAFF.

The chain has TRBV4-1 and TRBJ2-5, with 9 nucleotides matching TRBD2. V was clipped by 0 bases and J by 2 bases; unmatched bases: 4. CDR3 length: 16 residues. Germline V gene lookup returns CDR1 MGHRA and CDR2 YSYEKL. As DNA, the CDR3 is TGCGCCAGCAGCCAAGATCGAGCGGGGGGACAAGAGACCCAGTACTTC. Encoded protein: CASSQDRAGGQETQYF.

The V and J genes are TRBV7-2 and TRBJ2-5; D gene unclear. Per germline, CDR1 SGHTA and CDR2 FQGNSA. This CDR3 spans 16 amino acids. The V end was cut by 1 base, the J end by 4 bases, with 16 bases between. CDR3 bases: TGTGCCAGCAGCTTAGGAGTCGGAGTAGATTTAGAGACCCAGTACTTC. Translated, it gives CASSLGVGVDLETQYF. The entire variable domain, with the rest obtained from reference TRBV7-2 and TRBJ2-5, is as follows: GAGVSQSPSNKVTEKGKDVELRCDPISGHTALYWYRQSLGQGLEFLIYFQGNSAPDKSGLPSDRFSAERTGGSVSTLTIQRTQQEDSAVYLCASSLGVGVDLETQYFGPGTRLLVL.

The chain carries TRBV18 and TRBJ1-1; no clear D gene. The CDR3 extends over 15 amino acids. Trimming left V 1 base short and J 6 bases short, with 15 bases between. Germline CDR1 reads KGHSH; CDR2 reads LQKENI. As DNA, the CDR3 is TGTGCCAGCTCACCACAAAGGAGGGAGCTGGCTGAAGCTTTCTTT. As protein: CASSPQRRELAEAFF.

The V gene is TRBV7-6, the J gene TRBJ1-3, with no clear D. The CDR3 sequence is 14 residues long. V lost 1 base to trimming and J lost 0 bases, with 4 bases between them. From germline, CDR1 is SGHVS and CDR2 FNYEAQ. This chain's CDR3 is CASSLVASGNTIYF. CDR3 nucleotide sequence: TGTGCCAGCAGCTTAGTAGCCTCTGGAAACACCATATATTTT.

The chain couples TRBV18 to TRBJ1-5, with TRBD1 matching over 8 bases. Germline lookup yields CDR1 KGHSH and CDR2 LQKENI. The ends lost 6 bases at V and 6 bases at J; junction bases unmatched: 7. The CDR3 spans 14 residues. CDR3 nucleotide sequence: TGTGCCAGCTCCCTCGAGACAGGGGTTCAGCCCCAGCATTTT. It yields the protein CASSLETGVQPQHF.

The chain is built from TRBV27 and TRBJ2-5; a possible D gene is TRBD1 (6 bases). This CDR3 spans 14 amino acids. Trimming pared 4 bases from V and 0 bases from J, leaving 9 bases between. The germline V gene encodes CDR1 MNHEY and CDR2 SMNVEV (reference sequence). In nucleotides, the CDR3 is TGTGCCAGCAGTTCCGGGACATACCAAGAGACCCAGTACTTC. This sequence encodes CASSSGTYQETQYF.

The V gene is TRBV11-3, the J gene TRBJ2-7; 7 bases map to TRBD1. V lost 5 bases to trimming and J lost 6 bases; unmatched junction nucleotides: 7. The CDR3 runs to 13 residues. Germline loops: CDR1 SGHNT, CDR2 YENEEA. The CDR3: CASSDKTGFEQYF. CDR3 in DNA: TGTGCCAGCAGCGACAAGACAGGGTTCGAGCAGTACTTC. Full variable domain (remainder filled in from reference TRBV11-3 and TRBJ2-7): EAGVVQSPRYKIIEKKQPVAFWCNPISGHNTLYWYLQNLGQGPELLIRYENEEAVDDSQLPKDRFSAERLKGVDSTLKIQPAELGDSAVYLCASSDKTGFEQYFGPGTRLTVT.